This T cell receptor beta chain was identified in a study of PD-L1 blockade in urothelial cancer. At the level of the study: Analysis of the blood was performed 3 weeks (second dose) and 6 weeks after treatment start.

As for this clone: Its antigen is not identified.

General study findings and limits: Survival was better when pretreatment blood TCR clonality fell below the median.

Synthetic spike-ins, TCR analog templates, were added into each PCR. Repertoires were generated with immunoSEQ multiplex PCR, while TCRdb's copy carries only in-frame clones and drops some. Here the sample spans around 45,000 clones, more than 70% being singletons. Germline CDR1 is SGHTA and CDR2 is FQGNSA. V shed 5 bases and J 2 bases; nucleotides not matched to a gene: 6. The CDR3 loop spans 14 amino acids. This TCR was sampled from a woman in her sixties with urothelial cancer. The sequencing used PBMCs, collected around atezolizumab (anti-PD-L1) treatment. The chain has TRBV7-2 and TRBJ2-7; 7 nucleotides line up with TRBD1. The CDR3: CASSRDRSTYEQYF. DNA of the CDR3: TGTGCCAGCAGCAGGGACAGAAGCACCTACGAGCAGTACTTC.